The source of this T cell receptor beta chain is a study of human T cells and chemical hapten exposure. As for the study in general: Alopecia areata, totalis or universalis affected patients, mainly female. Notes on the study in general: High-frequency TCRs, those above 1 in 1000, stayed the same after DPC sensitization.

This CDR3 has 14 amino acids. Germline CDR1 is SNHLY and CDR2 is FYNNEI. V lost 3 bases and J 3 bases, leaving 11 bases between the germline ends. TCRdb ran MiXCR on the RACE reads and lists one entry per CDR3 protein. Seen here are some 360,000 distinct CDR3 sequences, 4% to 6% observed once, and the top ten hold around 2.6%. A few counts support this clonotype. Its target is not known. Time point in this sample: pre-sensitization, week 0. Sample treatment: therapeutic diphenylcyclopropenone sensitization with weekly scalp DPC. Material: whole blood, obtained in connection with sensitization to the hapten diphenylcyclopropenone (DPC). The sequence was obtained from a woman aged 50 to 65 with alopecia areata. Some clones in this sample may be carry-over from other donors' samples. This chain uses TRBV2 with TRBJ1-1; the D is unclear. The CDR3 reads CASSERAEDTEAFF. In nucleotides, the CDR3 is TGTGCCAGCAGTGAGCGAGCGGAGGACACTGAAGCTTTCTTT.